This T cell receptor beta chain was sequenced in a study of CD8 T cells in ankylosing spondylitis. TCRdb fed the 5' RACE reads into MiXCR, producing one record per CDR3 protein. The data contain 250,000 to 350,000 distinct CDR3 sequences, 20% of them singletons. This TCR was recovered from a male donor with ankylosing spondylitis or in good health (not recorded which). The sequenced material came from blood, either unsorted or a sorted T cell fraction (not recorded which).

The CDR3 region is CASRSGTSGRGTGELFF. The DNA of the CDR3 is TGTGCCAGCAGATCCGGGACTAGCGGGAGAGGCACCGGGGAGCTGTTTTTT. The chain recombines TRBV7-9 with TRBJ2-2, with 14 bases identical to TRBD2. The germline CDR1 and CDR2 sequences are SEHNR and FQNEAQ (reference sequence). The V and J ends lost 6 bases and 4 bases, in that order; junction bases with no gene match: 7. The CDR3 is 17 amino acids.